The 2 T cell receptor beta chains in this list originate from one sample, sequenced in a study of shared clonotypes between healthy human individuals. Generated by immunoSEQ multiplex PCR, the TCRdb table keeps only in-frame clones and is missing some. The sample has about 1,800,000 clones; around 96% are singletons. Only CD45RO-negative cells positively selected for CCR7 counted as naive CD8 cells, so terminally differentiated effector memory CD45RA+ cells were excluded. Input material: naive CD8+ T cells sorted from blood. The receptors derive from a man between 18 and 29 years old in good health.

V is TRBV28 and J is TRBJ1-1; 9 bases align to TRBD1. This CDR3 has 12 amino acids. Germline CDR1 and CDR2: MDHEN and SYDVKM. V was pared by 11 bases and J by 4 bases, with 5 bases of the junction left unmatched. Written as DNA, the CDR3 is TGTGCCGCCCAGACAGGGGGCACTGAAGCTTTCTTT. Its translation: CAAQTGGTEAFF.

For the CDR3, the DNA is TGTGCCAGCAGTGGGGGACTAGTAGAGTTCTTC. It is translated as CASSGGLVEFF. The chain joins TRBV2 to TRBJ2-1, with 8 bases that match TRBD2. With 4 bases clipped from V and 14 bases from J, the junction kept 4 bases outside the gene matches. Germline V CDR1 and CDR2: SNHLY, FYNNEI. CDR3 size: 11 residues.